Reported below is one T cell receptor beta chain. This sample was included in a study of blood T cells in healthy people across ages. Each donor gave 9.5 to 10 milliliters of peripheral blood. Germline V gives CDR1 LGHNA, CDR2 YNFKEQ. This CDR3 is built from 13 residues. V was clipped by 4 bases and J by 7 bases, with 13 bases between them. The use of a sample-barcoded 5' primer and a J-beta primer mix characterized a second PCR of about 7 to 12 cycles. In TCRdb, the 5' RACE reads were re-called with MiXCR into one record per CDR3 protein. Found here are fewer than 1,200,000 distinct CDR3 sequences, about 23% of them singletons; the top ten hold approximately 0.71%. The same specimen was also included in a second study, on T cells of mothers and their children. That source adds: Normalized overlap was always slightly, never significantly, higher in related than unrelated mother-child pairs.

The chain has TRBV4-2 and TRBJ1-2, with D unresolved. Sequencing was carried out using blood. This clonotype was obtained from a girl between 2 and 10 years old in good health. The CDR3 loop is CASSPVGSIGYTF. CDR3 nucleotide sequence: TGTGCCAGCAGCCCAGTGGGGTCGATTGGCTACACCTTC.